This entry is about one T cell receptor beta chain. Its binding antigen is unknown. Qualities for individual bases were not recorded, and no much larger clone is one base off. This specimen belongs to a study of intratumoral heterogeneity in liver cancer. Regarding the complete study: In the full roughly 15-patient cohort, the median age was around 69 years and the majority of patients were male. The study combined RNA-seq, DNA sequencing, TCR-seq and SNP array data from multiple regions of hepatocellular carcinoma specimens to study intratumor heterogeneity. A total of more than 70 multiregional samples from about 14 HCC patients, consisting of fewer than 55 tumoral and some 20 adjacent nontumoral regions, were included in the overall cohort. Results and caveats for the whole study, not just this receptor: A relatively low patient number and under-sampled tumor-infiltrating lymphocyte representation were acknowledged by the authors as limitations.

Inclusive of the bounding cysteine and phenylalanine, the CDR3 is 15 residues long. This entry keeps only the CDR3 DNA: 45 bases, framed from base 1. CDR1 MNHNY and CDR2 SVGAGI were looked up in the germline V gene (reference sequence). V sheds 6 bases and J sheds 4 bases, leaving 13 bases between their ends. Every patient had early-stage hepatocellular carcinoma and went to surgical resection without receiving any prior therapy. Sampled areas lacked macroscopic evidence of necrosis or hemorrhage. Multiple regions from two patients were subjected to TCR sequencing (ImmunoSeq). Frozen resection tissue samples were collected at least 1 cm apart from each other. The N label marked samples taken from nontumoral liver tissue adjacent to the tumor. Genomic DNA was isolated from bulk tissue with the DNeasy blood and tissue kit. The immunoSEQ assay was used to sequence TCR beta chain CDR3 regions from genomic DNA. Primers annealing to V and J segments amplified rearranged VDJ segments. On the study's bioinformatics: The ImmunoSeq Analyzer software was used to calculate clonality and richness metrics. Clones with differential abundance between regions were identified with Fisher's exact test combined with a beta-binomial method for additional stringency. The source is immuneACCESS, and TCRdb retained only in-frame sequences with V and J called. Part of the clones is not carried over; for the studies checked, unresolved V genes explain less than half of this, and the remainder is unexplained. That table gives V, J and clone size, and the DNA gave D and trimming. The sample includes tens of thousands of clones, with around two thirds observed a single time. Of the sample, about 18% falls within the top ten clones.

The receptor comes from a woman in her 70s with hepatocellular carcinoma. The sequence is built from TRBV6-6 and TRBJ1-6, with the D gene too uncertain to name. The input for sequencing was tumor-adjacent normal tissue, taken before any cancer treatment. The CDR3 corresponds to CASSPGGQYNSPLHF. The nucleotides are TGTGCCAGCAGCCCCGGTGGTCAGTATAATTCACCCCTCCACTTT.